This T cell receptor beta chain was profiled in a study of post-analysis software for immune sequencing data. Study details: Multiple sclerosis in the patients followed relapsing-remitting, secondary progressive and progressive-relapsing courses. Study observations and caveats: Strong co-clustering by F measure was seen for same-batch samples. In patients, TRBV5-6, TRBV5-1 and TRBV20-1 belonged to roughly 5 TRBV segments found more frequently than in controls. Significantly lower normalized Chao1 diversity was seen in multiple sclerosis patients than in controls.

Trimming took 0 bases from V and 6 from J; bases not matched to a gene: 5. The germline CDR1 and CDR2 sequences are SGHRS and YFSETQ. The CDR3 is made up of 14 amino acids. As for this clonotype: The antigen remains unidentified.

The library was made from cDNA and included unique molecular identifiers. T cells numbering roughly 1 to 10 million yielded roughly 0.5 million cDNA molecules. TCRdb analysed the PCR reads with MiXCR anew, one entry per CDR3 protein. This repertoire shows a few hundred thousand distinct CDR3 sequences, 45% found once; its top ten account for about an eighth. The chain recombines TRBV5-1 with TRBJ2-7, with 8 bases that match TRBD1. The receptor's source is a girl aged 5 to 17 with multiple sclerosis. The sequencing input was blood. The CDR3 region has the DNA TGCGCCAGCAGCTTGGCGACAGGGGAGTTCGAGCAGTACTTC. Translation gives CASSLATGEFEQYF.